This T cell receptor beta chain stems from a study of T-cell reconstitution after alpha-beta-depleted transplantation in children. This clonotype was recorded at least ten times. Its target is unknown. As it was prepared, the TCRbeta library received unique molecular identifiers. MiXCR, applied by TCRdb to the PCR reads, yields one record per CDR3 protein. Here the sample spans around 440,000 distinct CDR3 sequences, about 10% being singletons. Study-wide points: Expanded clones from the graft, numbering several hundred, reportedly supplied alpha-beta T cells about two months after transplant. Surviving recipient cells, namely T cells and thymic progenitors, were the source of high day-60 TCRbeta diversity in some patients.

Germline trimming cut 3 bases from V and 5 bases from J; bases unmatched to any gene: 6. The CDR3 length is 15 residues. Germline-derived CDR1 and CDR2 are ENHRY and SYGVKD. Specimen: PBMCs, collected before TCRalphabeta/CD19-depleted stem cell transplant. This chain links TRBV10-3 with TRBJ2-7, with TRBD1 matching over 11 bases. This receptor was identified in a child younger than 10 with inherited bone marrow failure, due to receive a stem cell transplant. The CDR3 DNA follows: TGTGCCATCAGTGAACGGGACAGGGGGACCGACGAGCAGTACTTC. Amino acid sequence: CAISERDRGTDEQYF.